This T cell receptor (beta chain) originates from a study of T cells in Graves' hyperthyroidism and ophthalmopathy. There were TCR beta CDR3 regions amplified from RNA transcripts. HTBI primers were employed in a first-round RT-PCR of the TCR CDR3. TCRdb called the multiplex PCR reads again in MiXCR, with one record for every CDR3 protein. The sample has 600,000 to 850,000 distinct CDR3 sequences, approximately 18% seen once; the top ten hold over 15%. The germline V and J ends were trimmed by 3 bases and 6 bases, with 14 bases remaining between them. CDR1 and CDR2 (germline): DFQATT, SNEGSKA (reference sequence). The CDR3 covers 13 residues. At least ten counts were recorded for this clonotype.

The sequencing sample was made of blood. This chain connects TRBV20-1 to TRBJ1-2, with a tentative D call TRBD1 (5 bases). This TCR was recovered from a woman aged 45-59 years with Graves' hyperthyroidism that later progressed to Graves' ophthalmopathy. In DNA form, the CDR3 reads TGCAGTGCTAGCGGACCGGGAGGGGATGGCTACACCTTC. Residues: CSASGPGGDGYTF.